These T cell receptor beta chains were read from a single sample in a study of CD8 T cells in Susac syndrome. One entry per CDR3 protein, called by TCRdb with MiXCR from the immunoSEQ multiplex PCR reads. The sample has 130,000 to 150,000 distinct CDR3 sequences, around 94% seen once. Specimen: CD8+ T cells from PBMCs. These receptors came from a human donor in good health. Both conserved end residues are part of each CDR3. Fields, in order: V gene, D gene, J gene, clone size, CDR3 protein, CDR3 DNA. The D gene is left open where the match is weak. Size is omitted from some rows. Given values are once, few, many or a class for expanded clones.

>TRBV28|NA|TRBJ2-7|NA
CASSETPGASYEQYF
TGTGCCAGCTCAGAGACTCCAGGGGCCTCCTACGAGCAGTACTTC
>TRBV27|NA|TRBJ2-1|NA
CASSFLRESYNEQFF
TGTGCCAGCAGTTTTCTCAGAGAATCCTACAATGAGCAGTTCTTC
>TRBV3-1|NA|TRBJ2-7|once
CASSQARGYEQYF
TGTGCCAGCAGCCAAGCTAGGGGGTACGAGCAGTACTTC
>TRBV4-3|NA|TRBJ2-7|NA
CASSQMPSYEQYF
TGCGCCAGCAGCCAAATGCCCTCCTACGAGCAGTACTTC
>TRBV4-3|TRBD2|TRBJ2-1|once
CASSQETGGPYNEQFF
TGCGCCAGCAGCCAAGAAACGGGAGGGCCGTACAATGAGCAGTTCTTC
>TRBV7-8|TRBD1|TRBJ2-7|once
CASSLARAGGYYEQYF
TGTGCCAGCAGCTTAGCGCGGGCAGGGGGCTACTACGAGCAGTACTTC
>TRBV4-3|NA|TRBJ2-1|NA
CASSQDRSNEQFF
TGCGCCAGCAGCCAAGACAGGTCCAATGAGCAGTTCTTC
>TRBV5-6|NA|TRBJ2-7|NA
CASSSEKGTYEQYF
TGTGCCAGCAGCTCCGAGAAGGGTACGTACGAGCAGTACTTC
>TRBV29-1|TRBD1|TRBJ1-1|NA
CSVEEAAGGGTEAFF
TGCAGCGTTGAAGAAGCTGCAGGGGGCGGCACTGAAGCTTTCTTT
>TRBV11-2|NA|TRBJ2-1|NA
CASSPVEGEGYNEQFF
TGTGCCAGCAGCCCGGTGGAGGGCGAAGGCTACAATGAGCAGTTCTTC
>TRBV20-1|NA|TRBJ2-2|once
CSARDSGNTGELFF
TGCAGTGCTAGAGATAGCGGAAACACCGGGGAGCTGTTTTTT
>TRBV28|TRBD1|TRBJ2-1|NA
CASIAGTGNYNEQFF
TGTGCCAGCATAGCCGGGACAGGAAACTACAATGAGCAGTTCTTC
>TRBV9|NA|TRBJ1-2|NA
CASSVATANYGYTF
TGTGCCAGCAGCGTAGCGACAGCTAACTATGGCTACACCTTC
>TRBV11-2|NA|TRBJ2-1|NA
CASSSTASGTGFYNEQFF
TGTGCCAGCAGCTCCACCGCTTCCGGGACTGGATTCTACAATGAGCAGTTCTTC
>TRBV28|TRBD2|TRBJ2-5|NA
CASKRGVQETQYF
TGTGCCAGCAAACGGGGGGTCCAAGAGACCCAGTACTTC
>TRBV4-3|NA|TRBJ2-5|NA
CASSQEIGPGETQYF
TGCGCCAGCAGCCAAGAAATAGGGCCTGGGGAGACCCAGTACTTC
>TRBV20-1|NA|TRBJ1-2|NA
CSGTEGTGGGYTF
TGCAGTGGTACTGAGGGCACAGGCGGGGGCTACACCTTC
>TRBV15|NA|TRBJ2-5|NA
CATSRTVRAETQYF
TGTGCCACCAGCAGGACGGTTAGGGCAGAGACCCAGTACTTC